This T cell receptor beta chain is drawn from a study of T-cell reconstitution after alpha-beta-depleted transplantation in children. This clonotype was seen only a few times. Its antigen remains unknown. Unique molecular identifiers tagged the TCRbeta library. TCRdb re-derived calls from the PCR reads in MiXCR, one entry per CDR3 protein. Seen here are fewer than 750,000 distinct CDR3 sequences, more than 20% observed once, and the top ten hold 35% to 40%. Broader study findings: Counts and diversity of T cells one year after transplant came mostly from newly produced T cells. Several hundred expanded graft clones reportedly were the source of alpha-beta T cells about two months after transplant.

Trimming stripped 6 bases from V and 2 bases from J, with 18 bases between. The germline V gene encodes CDR1 SGHRS and CDR2 YFSETQ. This CDR3 has 15 amino acids. The sample was PBMCs, taken before TCRalphabeta/CD19-depleted stem cell transplant. The receptor was isolated from a boy younger than two with Wiskott-Aldrich syndrome, due to receive a stem cell transplant. The chain uses TRBV5-1 and TRBJ2-7, with a tentative D call TRBD2 (6 bases). The CDR3: CASTSGGSETYEQYF. The CDR3 region has the DNA TGCGCCAGCACCTCCGGGGGTAGCGAGACCTACGAGCAGTACTTC.